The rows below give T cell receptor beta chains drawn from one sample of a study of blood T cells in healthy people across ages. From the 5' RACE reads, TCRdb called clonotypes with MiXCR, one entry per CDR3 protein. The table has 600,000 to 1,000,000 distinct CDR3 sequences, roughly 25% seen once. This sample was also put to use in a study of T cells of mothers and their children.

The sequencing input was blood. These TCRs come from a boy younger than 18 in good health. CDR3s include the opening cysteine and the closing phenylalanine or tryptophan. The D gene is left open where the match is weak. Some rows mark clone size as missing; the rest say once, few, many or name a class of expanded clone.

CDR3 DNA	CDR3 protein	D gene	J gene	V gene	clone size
TGTGCCAGCAGCTTATTTTATGTAAAAGAGACCCAGTACTTC	CASSLFYVKETQYF	-	TRBJ2-5	TRBV7-2	-
TGTGCCACCAGTGATCGGACTAGCGGGAGACCAGATACGCAGTATTTT	CATSDRTSGRPDTQYF	TRBD2	TRBJ2-3	TRBV24-1	-
TGCAGCGTTGACGTCGAGGGGCTCTATGGCTACACCTTC	CSVDVEGLYGYTF	-	TRBJ1-2	TRBV29-1	-
TGTGCCAGCAGCCTCCTAGGCCCCAGCGGCAATGAGCAGTTCTTC	CASSLLGPSGNEQFF	-	TRBJ2-1	TRBV7-2	few
TGCAGTGCTAGGCCGACAGGGAACCGTAATGAAAAACTGTTTTTT	CSARPTGNRNEKLFF	TRBD1	TRBJ1-4	TRBV20-1	-
TGTGCCAGCAGCTTATTGTCAGGCGGGGACGCTTTCTTT	CASSLLSGGDAFF	-	TRBJ1-1	TRBV7-3	few
TGCAGTGCTAGGGAAGAGGGTGCCAGCTCCTACAATGAGCAGTTCTTC	CSAREEGASSYNEQFF	-	TRBJ2-1	TRBV20-1	-
TGTGCCAGCAGTTTATCCCAAATCAATGAGCAGTTCTTC	CASSLSQINEQFF	-	TRBJ2-1	TRBV27	-
TGTGCCAGCACTGCCGGATTCTCCTACAATGAGCAGTTCTTC	CASTAGFSYNEQFF	-	TRBJ2-1	TRBV11-2	-
TGCGCCAGCAGCGTCCGCGGAGGCTTGACCTACGAGCAGTACTTC	CASSVRGGLTYEQYF	-	TRBJ2-7	TRBV5-1	-
TGTGCCACCACCAATGCGGAGATGAATGAGCAGTTCTTC	CATTNAEMNEQFF	-	TRBJ2-1	TRBV15	-
TGTGCCAGCAGACCACTAGCGGGAGGGGAAAATGAGCAGTTCTTC	CASRPLAGGENEQFF	TRBD2	TRBJ2-1	TRBV6-5	-
TGTGCCAGCAGCAACGGACAGACACTTCTAGCCAAAAACATTCAGTACTTC	CASSNGQTLLAKNIQYF	-	TRBJ2-4	TRBV7-9	few
TGTGCCAGCAGAGGACAGGGGATAGAGCAGTACTTC	CASRGQGIEQYF	TRBD1	TRBJ2-7	TRBV6-5	many